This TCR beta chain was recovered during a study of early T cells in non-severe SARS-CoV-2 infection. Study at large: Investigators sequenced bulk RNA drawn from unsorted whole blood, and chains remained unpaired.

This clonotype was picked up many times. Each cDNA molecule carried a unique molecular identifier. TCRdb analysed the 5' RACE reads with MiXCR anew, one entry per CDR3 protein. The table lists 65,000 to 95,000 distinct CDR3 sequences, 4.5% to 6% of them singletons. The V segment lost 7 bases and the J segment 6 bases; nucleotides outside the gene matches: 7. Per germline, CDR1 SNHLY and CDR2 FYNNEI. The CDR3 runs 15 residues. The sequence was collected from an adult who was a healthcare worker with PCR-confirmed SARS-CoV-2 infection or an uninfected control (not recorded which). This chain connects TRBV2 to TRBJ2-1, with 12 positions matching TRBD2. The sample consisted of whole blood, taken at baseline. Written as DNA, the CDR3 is TGTGCCAGCAAAGCTAGCGGGAGGGGGGGCAATGAGCAGTTCTTC. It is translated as CASKASGRGGNEQFF.